This TCR beta chain came from a study of T cell responses to AZD1222 COVID-19 vaccine. Points on this clone: Its specificity is unknown.

Trimming stripped 0 bases from V and 2 bases from J, with 9 bases between. The CDR3 spans 15 residues. Germline CDR1 SGDLS, CDR2 YYNGEE. Profiling relied on immunoSEQ multiplex PCR, and the TCRdb table lists in-frame clones only, not all of them. The sample holds about 79,000 clones, roughly 94% seen once. The study, taken as a whole, reports: The breadth and depth of Spike-specific TCRs increased once two AZD1222 doses had been given. Seropositive status at baseline applied to only six AZD1222 recipients. Spike as a whole was targeted by vaccine-associated CD4 TCRs, dominant at 160-218 and 743-854. Among spike-specific TCRs, nearly half reportedly target unmutated variant regions.

This chain links TRBV9 with TRBJ1-5, with a tentative D call TRBD1 (5 bases). This clonotype was sampled from an adult in good health. This specimen consisted of peripheral blood, obtained on day 0 of MenACWY control vaccination. CDR3: CASSVGGAGNQPQHF. In DNA, the CDR3 is TGTGCCAGCAGCGTAGGAGGGGCTGGCAATCAGCCCCAGCATTTT.